Included here is one T cell receptor beta chain sequence, with context. Its target is not known. V lost 6 bases, J lost 5 bases, and 29 bases lay in between. The CDR3 is 17 amino acids. Germline CDR1 is SQVTM and CDR2 is ANQGSEA. The data are from a study of identical twins. Study results and caveats: The abundant beta clonotypes from cord blood had fewer insertions, and memory repertoires had none of this.

Using its own MiXCR run on the 5' RACE reads, TCRdb lists one record per CDR3 protein. The sample has a few hundred thousand distinct CDR3 sequences; approximately 9.6% are singletons. This sample also belongs to another study, concerning yellow fever vaccine responses in identical twins.

The sequence came from a woman younger than 30 in good health. The specimen sequenced was PBMCs. The rearrangement uses TRBV29-1 and TRBJ2-7; maybe TRBD2 (6 bases). The CDR3 sequence is CSVQPAGTGAMPDEQYF. The CDR3, as DNA: TGCAGCGTCCAACCTGCGGGGACGGGCGCCATGCCTGACGAGCAGTACTTC.